This TCR beta chain was recorded in a study of regulatory T cells in long-lasting Graves disease. The CDR3 sequence is 15 residues long. In germline, CDR1 is MNHNS, CDR2 SASEGT. Germline trimming cut 2 bases from V and 2 bases from J; bases unmatched to any gene: 2. Time point meaning: newly diagnosed GD, antithyroid drugs for less than 3 months. RNA from PBMCs was the source of the TCR library. Libraries of TCR beta came from iRepertoire HTBI primers plus Arm-PCR of CDR3 regions. Each CDR3 protein is one row after TCRdb ran MiXCR on the multiplex PCR reads. The sample consists of just over 600,000 distinct CDR3 sequences, less than 20% of them appearing once. This clonotype showed up just a few times. The data were also submitted as part of a second study, on T cells in Graves' hyperthyroidism and ophthalmopathy.

The sequence derives from a woman aged 25 to 45 with Graves disease. The genes are TRBV6-1 and TRBJ2-5; TRBD1 aligns across 10 bases. Specimen: peripheral blood mononuclear cells (PBMCs), collected at new diagnosis, from a patient treated with antithyroid drugs. The CDR3 bases are TGTGCCAGCAGTGAAAGGACAGGGGGGCAAGAGACCCAGTACTTC. It encodes CASSERTGGQETQYF.